This record looks at one T cell receptor beta chain sequence and its context. The antigen is undetermined. The draw of peripheral blood yielded ten milliliters from each donor. A minimum of 5.5 micrograms of total RNA was extracted per sample. Then a second PCR, running roughly 6 to 12 cycles, was carried out with a sample-barcoded 5' primer and a J-beta primer mix. Every molecule of cDNA carried a tag from a template-switch adaptor with 12 random nucleotides. TCRdb recomputed calls from the 5' RACE reads with MiXCR, one row per CDR3 protein. The data contain approximately 490,000 distinct CDR3 sequences, 24% of them seen just once; the ten biggest clones take up under 9%. This sample was included in a study of blood T cells in healthy people across ages. Study-level findings and limits: Conclusively comparing naive with antigen-experienced cells was impossible with unsorted PBMCs.

Trimming cost V 5 bases and J 5 bases; bases outside gene matches: 10. The CDR3 extends over 15 amino acids. CDR1 LNHDA and CDR2 SQIVND come from the germline V gene (reference sequence). These data were likewise used in another study, on T cells of mothers and their children.

Sequencing was done on a sample of blood. The rearrangement links TRBV19 to TRBJ2-7; 9 positions match TRBD1. This TCR came from a boy aged 5 to 17 in good health. The CDR3 DNA reads as TGTGCCAGTAGTCGCCGGACAGGGGACCTGAACGAGCAGTACTTC. Residues: CASSRRTGDLNEQYF.